This TCR beta chain was found in a study of blood T cell repertoires in COVID-19. About the study: Both acute and convalescent COVID-19 samples were obtained from the United States, Italy and Spain. T cells, B-cell-depleted T cells, or PBMCs provided the cDNA or gDNA that served as material.

Per the authors' pipeline: Reference gene primer amplification yielded estimated nucleated cell counts. Assay: immunoSEQ multiplex PCR; the TCRdb copy retains only in-frame clones and omits some. For V, J and clone size, that table is used; D and trimming come from the DNA. The table has 390,000 or so clones, more than 80% seen once. Symptom resolution, clearance, or two negative PCRs marked the recovered donors of Cohort 3. In germline, CDR1 is MDHEN, CDR2 SYDVKM. There are 11 residues in the CDR3. Trimming removed 4 bases from V and 8 bases from J, with 8 bases in between. The rearrangement links TRBV28 to TRBJ1-1; D is uncertain. This TCR was recovered from a man aged 18-30 years who had recovered from COVID-19. The sample consisted of PBMCs or T cells enriched from blood (not recorded which). CDR3 nucleotide sequence: TGTGCCAGCAGTTCTCAGATCGAAGCTTTCTTT. Amino acids: CASSSQIEAFF. The entire variable domain, with the rest obtained from reference TRBV28 and TRBJ1-1, is as follows: DVKVTQSSRYLVKRTGEKVFLECVQDMDHENMFWYRQDPGLGLRLIYFSYDVKMKEKGDIPEGYSVSREKKERFSLILESASTNQTSMYLCASSSQIEAFFGQGTRLTVV.